The source of this T cell receptor beta chain is a study of blood T cells in healthy people across ages. In regard to this clonotype: Its antigen is not known.

Overall study findings and caveats: Any conclusive comparison of naive versus antigen-experienced cells was prevented by using unsorted PBMCs.

For the second PCR, which ran for about 6 to 11 cycles, a sample-barcoded 5' primer and a J-beta primer mix were used. Unique molecular identifiers of 12 random nucleotides labeled each cDNA. TCRdb used MiXCR to reprocess the 5' RACE reads, holding one entry per CDR3 protein. The sample shows about a million distinct CDR3 sequences, roughly two fifths of them seen only once. Trimming took 2 bases from V and 3 from J; bases not matched to a gene: 10. Germline assignment: CDR1 MNHEY and CDR2 SVGEGT. This CDR3 is 18 amino acids long. The sequencing input was blood. The receptor was isolated from a man between 18 and 29 years old in good health. The chain is built from TRBV6-2 or TRBV6-3 and TRBJ2-2; 9 bases map to TRBD1. In nucleotides, the CDR3 is TGTGCCAGCAGTTACACTCCGGGACAGGGAACGGACACCGGGGAGCTGTTTTTT. Amino acids: CASSYTPGQGTDTGELFF.